These T cell receptor beta chains were read from a single sample in a study of cytomegalovirus exposure and HLA in healthy donors. TCRdb's table, derived via immunoSEQ multiplex PCR, lists solely in-frame clones and lacks some. The repertoire holds about 190,000 clones, 78% seen once, with less than 15% in the top ten. Sequenced sample: PBMCs. These receptor sequences come from a woman in her twenties or thirties in good health and CMV-seropositive. Each CDR3 is given with its conserved first and last residue. Fields, in order: D gene, V gene, J gene, clone size, CDR3 length, CDR3 protein, CDR3 DNA. D genes are given only for firm matches. Clone sizes are given selectively: once, few, many, or a class where the clone is expanded.

D gene: TRBD2
V gene: TRBV11-2
J gene: TRBJ2-7
clone size: .
CDR3 length: 14
CDR3 protein: CASSLGGRATEQYF
CDR3 DNA: TGTGCCAGCAGCTTAGGCGGGAGGGCCACCGAGCAGTACTTC

D gene: .
V gene: TRBV6-5
J gene: TRBJ1-1
clone size: .
CDR3 length: 14
CDR3 protein: CASSYSGQHTEAFF
CDR3 DNA: TGTGCCAGCAGTTACTCGGGACAACACACTGAAGCTTTCTTT

D gene: .
V gene: TRBV10-2
J gene: TRBJ2-1
clone size: few
CDR3 length: 15
CDR3 protein: CASSELAGRNNEQFF
CDR3 DNA: TGCGCCAGCAGTGAGTTGGCAGGGAGGAACAATGAGCAGTTCTTC

D gene: TRBD2
V gene: TRBV5-1
J gene: TRBJ2-3
clone size: few
CDR3 length: 15
CDR3 protein: CASSGGLVRDSTQYF
CDR3 DNA: TGCGCCAGCAGCGGAGGACTAGTCCGGGATAGTACGCAGTATTTT

D gene: .
V gene: TRBV6-1
J gene: TRBJ2-7
clone size: .
CDR3 length: 12
CDR3 protein: CASSEQGGEQYF
CDR3 DNA: TGTGCCAGCAGTGAACAGGGGGGCGAGCAGTACTTC

D gene: .
V gene: TRBV5-1
J gene: TRBJ1-1
clone size: once
CDR3 length: 15
CDR3 protein: CASSLRAGMNTEAFF
CDR3 DNA: TGCGCCAGCAGCTTGAGGGCAGGGATGAACACTGAAGCTTTCTTT

D gene: .
V gene: TRBV2
J gene: TRBJ2-5
clone size: .
CDR3 length: 13
CDR3 protein: CASSVERQETQYF
CDR3 DNA: TGTGCCAGCAGTGTCGAGCGGCAAGAGACCCAGTACTTC

D gene: TRBD1
V gene: TRBV28
J gene: TRBJ1-1
clone size: .
CDR3 length: 15
CDR3 protein: CASSLATGGLSEALF
CDR3 DNA: TGTGCCAGCAGTTTAGCGACAGGGGGCCTTTCGGAAGCTCTCTTT

D gene: .
V gene: TRBV6-5
J gene: TRBJ2-3
clone size: .
CDR3 length: 15
CDR3 protein: CASSYLAGSTDTQYF
CDR3 DNA: TGTGCCAGCAGTTACCTCGCAGGGAGCACAGATACGCAGTATTTT

D gene: TRBD2
V gene: TRBV7-8
J gene: TRBJ2-7
clone size: .
CDR3 length: 15
CDR3 protein: CASSFGLAGAYEQYF
CDR3 DNA: TGTGCCAGCAGCTTCGGACTAGCGGGGGCCTACGAGCAGTACTTC

D gene: .
V gene: TRBV5-4
J gene: TRBJ2-5
clone size: .
CDR3 length: 11
CDR3 protein: CASSSQETQYF
CDR3 DNA: TGTGCCAGCAGCTCGCAAGAGACCCAGTACTTC